These 19 T cell receptor beta chains came from one sample sequenced in a study of cytomegalovirus exposure and HLA in healthy donors. Both 60 Vbeta primers and 13 Jbeta primers went into the PCR. Repertoires were generated with immunoSEQ multiplex PCR, while TCRdb's copy carries only in-frame clones and drops some. Its table lists over 55,000 clones. Material for sequencing was PBMCs. The receptors shown here come from a boy between 10 and 17 years old in good health and CMV-seronegative.

The chain uses TRBV5-1 and TRBJ2-2; no clear D gene. Looked up from germline, CDR1 is SGHRS and CDR2 is YFSETQ. V was shortened by 2 bases and J by 5 bases, with 7 bases between the two germline ends. This CDR3 region has 13 residues. The CDR3 loop is CASSFVLTGELFF. The CDR3 coding sequence is TGCGCCAGCAGCTTCGTCCTAACCGGGGAGCTGTTTTTT.

The chain employs TRBV29-1 and TRBJ1-1; D gene ambiguous. Germline assignment: CDR1 SQVTM and CDR2 ANQGSEA. This CDR3 contains 13 residues. The V and J ends lost 1 base and 2 bases respectively, with 8 bases between them. CDR3 sequence: CSVEVAGNTEAFF. The CDR3 DNA reads as TGCAGCGTTGAAGTGGCAGGCAACACTGAAGCTTTCTTT.

The chain joins TRBV9 to TRBJ2-5; TRBD2 aligns across 10 bases. The better agreement between TRBJ2-7 and the DNA end casts doubt on the J call. The germline gives CDR1 SGDLS, CDR2 YYNGEE. There are 16 residues in the CDR3. The CDR3 DNA follows: TGTGCCAGCAGCCCCAGGACTCTAGCGGGAGTGCACGAGCAGTACTTC. Translating gives CASSPRTLAGVHEQYF.

The chain couples TRBV25-1 to TRBJ1-1; 9 bases agree with TRBD1. The CDR3 is 14 residues long. Germline lookup yields CDR1 MGHDK and CDR2 SYGVNS. With 4 bases clipped from V and 5 bases from J, the junction kept 5 bases outside the gene matches. The CDR3 DNA reads as TGTGCCAGCAGTGGGACAGGGGTCCAAACTGAAGCTTTCTTT. Protein product: CASSGTGVQTEAFF.

The genes are TRBV7-9 and TRBJ1-5; D is undetermined. Trimming stripped 1 base from V and 4 bases from J, with 5 bases between. Looked up from germline, CDR1 is SEHNR and CDR2 is FQNEAQ (reference sequence). The CDR3 extends over 13 amino acids. In DNA form, the CDR3 reads TGTGCCAGCAGCTTAGACGGGAATCAGCCCCAGCATTTT. This sequence encodes CASSLDGNQPQHF.

As concerns this clone: The sample carries other DNA sequences with the same CDR3. The rearrangement uses TRBV27 and TRBJ1-2; 7 nucleotides match TRBD1. Trimming took 5 bases from V and 4 from J; bases not matched to a gene: 4. The V gene's germline CDR1 is MNHEY and CDR2 SMNVEV (reference sequence). The CDR3 has 13 amino acids. Written as DNA, the CDR3 is TGTGCCAGCAGTCGACAGGGTAGCTATGGCTACACCTTC. Translated, it gives CASSRQGSYGYTF.

The rearrangement links TRBV29-1 to TRBJ2-3, with 13 bases aligning to TRBD2. Trimming at V came to 5 bases and at J to 3 bases, leaving 8 bases not matched to a gene. The CDR3 totals 16 residues. Germline values: CDR1 SQVTM, CDR2 ANQGSEA. CDR3 nucleotide sequence: TGCAGCGTTCAAGGGGGGACTAGCGGGATAACAGATACGCAGTATTTT. Translating it yields CSVQGGTSGITDTQYF.

The chain couples TRBV30 to TRBJ2-1, with 8 bases identical to TRBD2. This CDR3 has 13 residues. The junction had 2 bases not matched to a gene; V was cut back by 1 base and J by 6 bases. Germline V CDR1 and CDR2: GTSNPN, SVGIG (reference sequence). The CDR3, as DNA: TGTGCCTGGAGTGCGGGGGGGGCCAATGAGCAGTTCTTC. It yields the protein CAWSAGGANEQFF.

The V call is TRBV7-6, the J call TRBJ2-1; 9 nucleotides agree with TRBD2. J lost 7 bases, V lost 4 bases, and 8 bases had no gene match. Germline values: CDR1 SGHVS, CDR2 FNYEAQ. The CDR3 is made up of 15 amino acids. The CDR3 DNA reads TGTGCCAGCAGCTCAACGGGCGGGGGGGCGAATGAGCAGTTCTTC. Translation: CASSSTGGGANEQFF.

The chain employs TRBV19 and TRBJ1-3, with no clear D. The CDR3 covers 13 residues. Trimming stripped 1 base from V and 8 bases from J, with 9 bases between. The germline V gene has CDR1 LNHDA and CDR2 SQIVND (reference sequence). The CDR3 protein is CASSIGLGDTIYF. Written as DNA, the CDR3 is TGTGCCAGTAGTATAGGCCTCGGGGACACCATATATTTT.

The genes are TRBV25-1 and TRBJ1-4; D is possibly TRBD1 (6 bases). This CDR3 is built from 16 residues. CDR1 and CDR2 (germline): MGHDK, SYGVNS. V was cut by 6 bases and J by 8 bases, with 22 bases left in between. The DNA for the CDR3 is TGTGCCAGCAGCCCTAAAGGGACAAGGACCTGGGAAAAACTGTTTTTT. Its protein is CASSPKGTRTWEKLFF.

This chain connects TRBV14 to TRBJ2-5; 7 bases are a match to TRBD1. The DNA end is more similar to TRBJ2-7, so the J call may be wrong. The length of the CDR3 is 13 residues. Germline CDR1 SGHDN, CDR2 FVKESK. The CDR3 protein is CASSPQGTYEQYF. The CDR3, as DNA: TGTGCCAGCAGCCCACAGGGGACCTACGAGCAGTACTTC.

This chain uses TRBV19 with TRBJ2-1, with 8 bases identical to TRBD2. The V segment lost 9 bases and the J segment 8 bases; nucleotides outside the gene matches: 15. Germline CDR1 reads LNHDA; CDR2 reads SQIVND (reference sequence). The CDR3 is 15 amino acids. CDR3 in amino acids: CASTSGRAGRDEQFF. The CDR3 DNA reads TGTGCCAGCACCTCCGGGAGGGCCGGGCGAGATGAGCAGTTCTTC.

V is TRBV4-2 and J is TRBJ2-1, with TRBD2 matching 15 bases. The CDR3 loop spans 17 amino acids. Germline V lookup: CDR1 LGHNA, CDR2 YNFKEQ. The J segment lost 7 bases and the V segment lost 3 bases, leaving 7 bases of the junction unmatched. This CDR3 reads CASSHVGLAGGVNEQFF. CDR3 in DNA: TGTGCCAGCAGCCATGTTGGACTAGCGGGAGGGGTAAATGAGCAGTTCTTC.

This chain joins TRBV14 and TRBJ2-3; tentatively, D is TRBD2 (6 bases). Trimming removed 2 bases at V and 6 bases at J, with 15 bases between. The germline gives CDR1 SGHDN, CDR2 FVKESK. This CDR3 comprises 15 residues. The CDR3 DNA sequence: TGTGCCAGCAGCCAACTGGGGGGTTCTATGGATACGCAGTATTTT. Translated, it gives CASSQLGGSMDTQYF. The variable domain in full, completed from reference TRBV14 and TRBJ2-3, reads EAGVTQFPSHSVIEKGQTVTLRCDPISGHDNLYWYRRVMGKEIKFLLHFVKESKQDESGMPNNRFLAERTGGTYSTLKVQPAELEDSGVYFCASSQLGGSMDTQYFGPGTRLTVL.

This chain joins TRBV7-2 and TRBJ2-7, with TRBD1 as a possible D gene (6 bases). V lost 5 bases to trimming and J lost 7 bases, with 12 bases between them. The CDR3 sequence is 12 residues long. CDR1 is SGHTA, CDR2 FQGNSA, per germline. CDR3 loop: CASSTQGYEQYF. The CDR3 DNA follows: TGTGCCAGCAGCACTCAGGGGTATGAGCAGTACTTC. Using reference TRBV7-2 and TRBJ2-7 for the parts outside the CDR3, the full variable domain is GAGVSQSPSNKVTEKGKDVELRCDPISGHTALYWYRQSLGQGLEFLIYFQGNSAPDKSGLPSDRFSAERTGGSVSTLTIQRTQQEDSAVYLCASSTQGYEQYFGPGTRLTVT.

The chain recombines TRBV2 with TRBJ2-7; 10 bases are a match to TRBD1. The CDR3 loop spans 13 amino acids. The trim removed 7 bases at V and 7 bases at J, leaving 7 bases unmatched. In germline, CDR1 is SNHLY, CDR2 FYNNEI. The CDR3 region is CASTGQGTREQYF. CDR3 nucleotide sequence: TGTGCCAGCACGGGACAGGGGACTAGGGAGCAGTACTTC.

The V gene is TRBV6-4, the J gene TRBJ2-3; a possible D gene is TRBD1 (6 bases). V lost 6 bases and J 1 base, leaving 14 bases between the germline ends. Germline CDR1 is MRHNA and CDR2 is SNTAGT. The CDR3 spans 15 residues. In nucleotides, the CDR3 is TGTGCCAGCAGCCGGGGACAACCTGGCACAGATACGCAGTATTTT. Translation gives CASSRGQPGTDTQYF.

This rearrangement joins TRBV5-1 to TRBJ2-7; 7 bases match TRBD2. Losses at the gene ends were 1 base for V and 4 bases for J; bases not matched to a gene: 5. CDR1 and CDR2 from the germline V gene are SGHRS and YFSETQ. This CDR3 has 14 residues. CDR3 sequence reads: CASSLSGTTYEQYF. CDR3 coding DNA: TGCGCCAGCAGCTTGTCCGGGACTACATACGAGCAGTACTTC.